Each of the 31 T cell receptor beta chains below was sequenced from the same sample in a study of CD8 T cells in Susac syndrome. The RNA, about 0.5 to 1 ug, was put through reverse transcription using random hexamers. TCRdb reprocessed the immunoSEQ multiplex PCR reads via MiXCR and lists one record per CDR3 protein. The sample contains roughly 130,000 distinct CDR3 sequences, nearly 95% of which appear only once. Sequencing was done on a sample of CD4+ T cells from PBMCs. The receptor set was obtained from a human donor in good health.

The rearrangement uses TRBV12-3 or TRBV12-4 and TRBJ2-7; the match to TRBD1 covers 8 bases. V lost 6 bases to trimming and J lost 3 bases; unmatched junction nucleotides: 10. The CDR3 loop spans 15 amino acids. The CDR3 is CASSPSGGQSYEQYF. CDR3 sequence (DNA): TGTGCCAGCAGCCCCTCAGGGGGCCAAAGCTACGAGCAGTACTTC.

The genes are TRBV5-1 and TRBJ1-2; possible D gene TRBD1, 6 bases. The CDR3 loop spans 17 amino acids. With 0 bases removed from V and 4 bases from J, the gap between germline ends came to 19 bases. Germline loops: CDR1 SGHRS, CDR2 YFSETQ. The CDR3 sequence is CASSLEAGDINFYGYTF. As DNA, the CDR3 is TGCGCCAGCAGCTTGGAGGCGGGGGACATCAACTTCTATGGCTACACCTTC.

The rearrangement links TRBV5-1 to TRBJ2-5, with D uncertain. The CDR3 is 15 amino acids. Germline V gene data show CDR1 as SGHRS and CDR2 as YFSETQ. Trimming cost V 1 base and J 0 bases, with 10 bases left between them. The CDR3 nucleotides read TGCGCCAGCAGCTTGACGACGGTAAACCAAGAGACCCAGTACTTC. Its translation: CASSLTTVNQETQYF. The variable domain in full, with the rest retrieved from reference TRBV5-1 and TRBJ2-5, is KAGVTQTPRYLIKTRGQQVTLSCSPISGHRSVSWYQQTPGQGLQFLFEYFSETQRNKGNFPGRFSGRQFSNSRSEMNVSTLELGDSALYLCASSLTTVNQETQYFGPGTRLLVL.

This sequence joins TRBV28 and TRBJ2-1; a weak D match, TRBD2 (6 bases). CDR1 and CDR2 (germline): MDHEN, SYDVKM. The CDR3 loop spans 14 amino acids. The V gene lost 5 bases and the J gene lost 7 bases, with 15 bases spanning the gap. The CDR3 protein is CASSPALGGNEQFF. CDR3 sequence (DNA): TGTGCCAGCAGTCCCGCCCTTGGAGGGAATGAGCAGTTCTTC. The entire variable domain, with the rest obtained from reference TRBV28 and TRBJ2-1, is as follows: DVKVTQSSRYLVKRTGEKVFLECVQDMDHENMFWYRQDPGLGLRLIYFSYDVKMKEKGDIPEGYSVSREKKERFSLILESASTNQTSMYLCASSPALGGNEQFFGPGTRLTVL.

This chain joins TRBV29-1 and TRBJ2-3; D remains unclear. Trimming left V 4 bases short and J 6 bases short, with 11 bases between. CDR1 is SQVTM, CDR2 ANQGSEA, per germline. The length of the CDR3 is 12 residues. For the CDR3, the DNA is TGCAGCGTTGCGGCCGTTAGCGATACGCAGTATTTT. Protein: CSVAAVSDTQYF.

The chain recombines TRBV6-6 with TRBJ2-3; D is ambiguous. The ends were cut back, 4 bases at V and 7 bases at J, with 9 bases in the middle. In germline, CDR1 is MNHNY, CDR2 SVGAGI (reference sequence). The CDR3 is 12 amino acids. The CDR3 nucleotides read TGTGCCAGCAGTTTCCTAATCAATACGCAGTATTTT. It specifies CASSFLINTQYF.

This chain links TRBV5-1 with TRBJ2-1; D may correspond to TRBD1 or TRBD2 (5 bases each). V was trimmed by 5 bases and J by 1 base, leaving 13 bases between them. The CDR3 totals 15 residues. Germline loops: CDR1 SGHRS, CDR2 YFSETQ. CDR3 sequence: CASRPTGTSYNEQFF. Here the CDR3 DNA reads TGCGCCAGCAGACCTACCGGGACGTCCTACAATGAGCAGTTCTTC.

V is TRBV29-1 and J is TRBJ2-7; TRBD1 matches 8 bases. CDR1 SQVTM and CDR2 ANQGSEA come from the germline V gene. Losses at the gene ends were 6 bases for V and 6 bases for J; bases not matched to a gene: 16. The CDR3 spans 15 residues. CDR3 DNA: TGCAGCGTCTCCCCCCGTGGGACAGGAACTGGCGAGCAGTACTTC. Its translation: CSVSPRGTGTGEQYF.

The chain is built from TRBV5-4 and TRBJ1-2; no clear D gene. This CDR3 contains 14 residues. Germline CDR1 is SGHNT and CDR2 is YYREEE (reference sequence). V gave up 5 bases and J gave up 0 bases, with 11 bases separating them. The CDR3 bases are TGTGCCAGCAGACCAGACGCAGCTAACTATGGCTACACCTTC. Encoded protein: CASRPDAANYGYTF.

The CDR3 loop reads CASSFGTVYNEQFF. The CDR3 DNA follows: TGTGCCAGCAGCTTCGGGACAGTCTACAATGAGCAGTTCTTC. V is TRBV7-2 and J is TRBJ2-1, with TRBD1 matching 7 bases. CDR1 is SGHTA, CDR2 FQGNSA, per germline. The V gene end was trimmed by 3 bases and the J gene end by 3 bases; junction bases not matched to a gene: 2. The CDR3 has 14 amino acids.

V usage is TRBV6-5 and J usage is TRBJ2-5; D gene uncertain. The germline V gene has CDR1 MNHEY and CDR2 SVGAGI. The CDR3 spans 15 residues. Between the trimmed V and J ends, which lost 0 bases and 5 bases, there was a span of 13 bases. CDR3 nucleotide sequence: TGTGCCAGCAGTTACTCGAGCGTTGTCAGGGAGACCCAGTACTTC. Its translation: CASSYSSVVRETQYF.

The chain links TRBV12-3 or TRBV12-4 to TRBJ2-4; possible D gene TRBD1, 6 bases. This CDR3 contains 19 residues. Trimming shortened V by 2 bases and J by 1 base, and 21 bases separated the two germline ends. The CDR3 DNA is TGTGCCAGCAGTTTAATCGGACAGTTAGGACCCCTTGCCAAAAACATTCAGTACTTC. Its translation: CASSLIGQLGPLAKNIQYF.

The V call is TRBV29-1, the J call TRBJ1-1, with D possibly being TRBD1 (5 bases). Germline V lookup: CDR1 SQVTM, CDR2 ANQGSEA. The CDR3 spans 13 residues. Trimming left V 3 bases short and J 0 bases short, with 8 bases between. CDR3 coding DNA: TGCAGCGTTGACCCGACAGTGAACACTGAAGCTTTCTTT. As protein: CSVDPTVNTEAFF.

The CDR3, as DNA: TGCAGCGTTGACGGCGGGACGGGTGCAGATACGCAGTATTTT. This sequence encodes CSVDGGTGADTQYF. The chain recombines TRBV29-1 with TRBJ2-3; D is perhaps TRBD2 (6 bases). V gave up 3 bases and J gave up 4 bases, with 14 bases separating them. CDR3 size: 14 residues. In germline, CDR1 is SQVTM, CDR2 ANQGSEA.

V gene TRBV9 combines with J gene TRBJ2-7; unclear D gene. CDR3 length: 13 residues. Germline lookup yields CDR1 SGDLS and CDR2 YYNGEE. Deletions cut 4 bases from V and 9 bases from J, with 17 bases between. In DNA, the CDR3 is TGTGCCAGCAGCTCCGTAGGCCCGGGCGGGCAGTACTTC. Its protein product is CASSSVGPGGQYF.

The CDR3 nucleotides are TGTGCCAGCAGTTCCCCAGCCGCGGGGGGATTGGACACCGGGGAGCTGTTTTTT. It specifies CASSSPAAGGLDTGELFF. The gene calls are TRBV28 and TRBJ2-2; 8 nucleotides align to TRBD2. The length of the CDR3 is 18 residues. From germline, CDR1 is MDHEN and CDR2 SYDVKM. The J segment lost 3 bases and the V segment lost 4 bases, leaving 13 bases of the junction unmatched.

The chain couples TRBV20-1 to TRBJ2-5, with 11 bases identical to TRBD2. CDR1 and CDR2 from the germline V gene are DFQATT and SNEGSKA (reference sequence). After removal of 0 bases from V and 4 bases from J, the junction contained 16 bases not matched to a gene. The CDR3 is 19 amino acids. DNA for the CDR3: TGCAGTGCTAGAGATTCTGGAGGCGTACTAGCGGGAGCGCGAGAGACCCAGTACTTC. Translating gives CSARDSGGVLAGARETQYF.

This chain joins TRBV9 and TRBJ2-1; D may be TRBD1 or TRBD2 (5 bases each). Germline assignment: CDR1 SGDLS and CDR2 YYNGEE. The CDR3 spans 15 residues. The V gene lost 4 bases and the J gene lost 3 bases, with 14 bases spanning the gap. CDR3: CASSIPGTSYNEQFF. CDR3 DNA sequence: TGTGCCAGCAGCATTCCCGGGACCAGCTACAATGAGCAGTTCTTC.

The V gene is TRBV18, the J gene TRBJ2-7; D ambiguous. CDR3 length: 12 residues. V lost 3 bases, J lost 0 bases, and 3 bases lay in between. In germline, CDR1 is KGHSH, CDR2 LQKENI. CDR3 in DNA: TGTGCCAGCTCACCTAACTCCTACGAGCAGTACTTC. Translating it yields CASSPNSYEQYF.

V gene TRBV12-3 or TRBV12-4 combines with J gene TRBJ1-1; D unresolved. This CDR3 contains 13 residues. V lost 4 bases to trimming and J lost 1 base, with 7 bases between them. The CDR3 region is CASSSQANTEAFF. CDR3 DNA sequence: TGTGCCAGCAGTTCGCAGGCGAACACTGAAGCTTTCTTT.

This clonotype was detected once. The V gene is TRBV5-6, the J gene TRBJ1-1; D remains ambiguous. The germline V gene has CDR1 SGHDT and CDR2 YYEEEE. Trimming stripped 3 bases from V and 3 bases from J, with 3 bases between. This CDR3 comprises 11 residues. CDR3 amino acids: CASSWDTEAFF. The CDR3 coding sequence is TGTGCCAGCAGCTGGGACACTGAAGCTTTCTTT.

In this sample, this clonotype turned up once. The V gene is TRBV11-2, the J gene TRBJ2-3, with TRBD2 matching 7 bases. Germline loops: CDR1 SGHAT, CDR2 FQNNGV. Trimming removed 5 bases from V and 5 bases from J; junction bases left unmatched: 4. The length of the CDR3 is 13 residues. The CDR3 sequence is CASSAGLLDTQYF. CDR3 sequence (DNA): TGTGCCAGCAGCGCGGGACTACTAGATACGCAGTATTTT.

The sample holds a few counts of this clonotype. This chain joins TRBV19 and TRBJ2-7, with TRBD2 as a possible D gene (6 bases). The CDR3 is 13 amino acids. The V gene lost 6 bases and the J gene lost 2 bases, with 11 bases spanning the gap. Germline V lookup: CDR1 LNHDA, CDR2 SQIVND (reference sequence). The CDR3 coding sequence is TGTGCCAGTAGCCCCGCGGGGCCCTACGAGCAGTACTTC. The encoded protein is CASSPAGPYEQYF.

The rearrangement links TRBV5-4 to TRBJ2-7; 7 nucleotides line up with TRBD1. V gave up 5 bases and J gave up 1 base; unmatched junction bases: 9. This CDR3 has 15 residues. Looked up from germline, CDR1 is SGHNT and CDR2 is YYREEE (reference sequence). The CDR3 DNA follows: TGTGCCAGCAGAGTGACCGGGACAGCTTCCTACGAGCAGTACTTC. It specifies CASRVTGTASYEQYF.

The chain combines TRBV11-2 with TRBJ2-7; 9 positions match TRBD2. Trimming at V came to 5 bases and at J to 0 bases, leaving 8 bases not matched to a gene. The CDR3 length is 16 residues. In germline, CDR1 is SGHAT, CDR2 FQNNGV. CDR3 residues: CASSPLAGSISYEQYF. CDR3 DNA: TGTGCCAGCAGCCCGCTAGCGGGAAGTATCTCCTACGAGCAGTACTTC. Using reference TRBV11-2 and TRBJ2-7 for the parts outside the CDR3, the full variable domain is EAGVAQSPRYKIIEKRQSVAFWCNPISGHATLYWYQQILGQGPKLLIQFQNNGVVDDSQLPKDRFSAERLKGVDSTLKIQPAKLEDSAVYLCASSPLAGSISYEQYFGPGTRLTVT.

The chain is built from TRBV27 and TRBJ2-3; D call uncertain. Germline CDR1 is MNHEY and CDR2 is SMNVEV (reference sequence). V shed 7 bases and J shed 1 base, with 12 bases lying between them. The CDR3 extends over 14 amino acids. CDR3 protein: CASTPWIGTDTQYF. CDR3 sequence (DNA): TGTGCCAGCACCCCATGGATCGGCACAGATACGCAGTATTTT.

This clonotype was counted a single time. The chain recombines TRBV7-9 with TRBJ2-2; D gene uncertain. CDR1 and CDR2 (germline): SEHNR, FQNEAQ (reference sequence). The CDR3 runs 14 residues. V lost 2 bases and J lost 2, with 6 bases in between. The CDR3 here is CASSLNSNTGELFF. The CDR3 DNA is TGTGCCAGCAGCTTAAACAGCAACACCGGGGAGCTGTTTTTT.

The chain is built from TRBV5-4 and TRBJ1-2; D is uncertain. Between the trimmed V and J ends, which lost 0 bases and 5 bases, there was a span of 8 bases. The V gene's germline CDR1 is SGHNT and CDR2 YYREEE (reference sequence). The CDR3 contains 13 residues. The CDR3 protein is CASSLGSVYGYTF. The CDR3 nucleotides read TGTGCCAGCAGCTTGGGGTCAGTTTATGGCTACACCTTC.

J is TRBJ2-7 and V is TRBV5-1, with D hard to call. The CDR3 is 11 residues long. V lost 7 bases to trimming and J lost 5 bases, with 10 bases between them. Per the germline V gene, CDR1 is SGHRS and CDR2 is YFSETQ. CDR3 sequence: CASAIRDEQYF. CDR3 nucleotide sequence: TGCGCCAGCGCGATTAGGGACGAGCAGTACTTC.

This chain joins TRBV28 and TRBJ2-7; tentatively, D is TRBD1 (6 bases). CDR1 MDHEN and CDR2 SYDVKM come from the germline V gene. This CDR3 has 15 amino acids. The V end was cut by 9 bases, the J end by 3 bases, with 21 bases between. The DNA for the CDR3 is TGTGCCAGTGGTCTCACAGGGTCTTCTCGCTACGAGCAGTACTTC. Its protein product is CASGLTGSSRYEQYF.

The chain employs TRBV5-1 and TRBJ1-1, with TRBD1 matching 7 bases. The CDR3 has 15 residues. Per the germline V gene, CDR1 is SGHRS and CDR2 is YFSETQ. The J segment lost 8 bases and the V segment lost 4 bases, leaving 14 bases of the junction unmatched. The CDR3 reads CASSPSGTVNLEAFF. The CDR3 DNA reads as TGCGCCAGCAGCCCTTCCGGGACAGTCAATTTGGAAGCTTTCTTT.